This T cell receptor beta chain appears in the sequencing data of a study of shared clonotypes between healthy human individuals. TCRdb's table, derived via immunoSEQ multiplex PCR, lists solely in-frame clones and lacks some. The profile shows 2 million to 2.5 million clones, roughly 95% of them singletons. The sequencing sample was made of naive CD4+ T cells sorted from blood. The subset: CD45RA+ positively selected. The receptor was isolated from a man aged 18 to 29 in good health.

The CDR3 DNA reads TGCGCCAGCAGTGAAAGAAGTGCTGGGATTGGGCCCCAGTACTTC. Protein: CASSERSAGIGPQYF. The rearrangement links TRBV10-1 to TRBJ2-5; D not certain. This CDR3 comprises 15 residues. Trimming removed 3 bases from V and 9 bases from J, with 20 bases in between. Germline V gives CDR1 WNHNN, CDR2 SYGVQD (reference sequence).